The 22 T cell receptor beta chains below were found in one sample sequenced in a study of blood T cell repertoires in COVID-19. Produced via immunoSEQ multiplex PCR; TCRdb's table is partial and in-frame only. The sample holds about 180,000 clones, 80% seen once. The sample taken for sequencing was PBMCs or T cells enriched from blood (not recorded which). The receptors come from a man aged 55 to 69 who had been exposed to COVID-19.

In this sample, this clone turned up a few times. The CDR3 DNA follows: TGCGCCAGCAGCCTACAGGGGTACGAGCAGTACTTC. This codes for CASSLQGYEQYF. The J gene is TRBJ2-7, the V gene TRBV10-2, with 7 positions matching TRBD1. J was trimmed by 4 bases and V by 6 bases; bases with no gene match: 3. Germline values: CDR1 WSHSY, CDR2 SAAADI. This CDR3 is built from 12 residues.

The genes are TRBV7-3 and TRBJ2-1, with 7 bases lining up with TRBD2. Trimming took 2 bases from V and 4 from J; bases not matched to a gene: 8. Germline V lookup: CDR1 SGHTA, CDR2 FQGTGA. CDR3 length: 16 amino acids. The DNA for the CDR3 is TGTGCCAGCAGCTTAGGAGCCCTAGCGGCATACAATGAGCAGTTCTTC. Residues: CASSLGALAAYNEQFF.

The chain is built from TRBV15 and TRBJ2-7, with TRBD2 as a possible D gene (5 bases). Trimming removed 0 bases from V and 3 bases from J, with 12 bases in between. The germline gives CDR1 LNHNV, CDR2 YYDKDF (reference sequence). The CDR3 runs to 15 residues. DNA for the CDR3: TGTGCCACCAGCAGAGATCCGACTACGCGCTACGAGCAGTACTTC. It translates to CATSRDPTTRYEQYF.

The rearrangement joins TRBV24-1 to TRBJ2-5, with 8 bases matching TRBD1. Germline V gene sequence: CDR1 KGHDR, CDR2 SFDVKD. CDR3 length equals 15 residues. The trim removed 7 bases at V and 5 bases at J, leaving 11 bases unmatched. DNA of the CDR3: TGTGCCACCAGCCGCCCGACAGGGGTCGTTGAGACCCAGTACTTC. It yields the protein CATSRPTGVVETQYF.

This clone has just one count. CDR3 residues: CASSWGQGPSYEQYF. Written as DNA, the CDR3 is TGCGCCAGCAGCTGGGGACAGGGACCTTCCTACGAGCAGTACTTC. The genes are TRBV5-1 and TRBJ2-7; 9 bases are a match to TRBD1. Per germline, CDR1 SGHRS and CDR2 YFSETQ. The V and J ends lost 3 bases and 1 base, in that order; junction bases with no gene match: 5. There are 15 residues in the CDR3.

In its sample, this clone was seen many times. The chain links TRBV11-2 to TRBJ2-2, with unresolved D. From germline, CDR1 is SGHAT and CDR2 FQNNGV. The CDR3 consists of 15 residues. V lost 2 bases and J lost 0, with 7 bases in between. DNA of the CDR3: TGTGCCAGCAGCTTAATAGCCGCGAACACCGGGGAGCTGTTTTTT. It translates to CASSLIAANTGELFF.

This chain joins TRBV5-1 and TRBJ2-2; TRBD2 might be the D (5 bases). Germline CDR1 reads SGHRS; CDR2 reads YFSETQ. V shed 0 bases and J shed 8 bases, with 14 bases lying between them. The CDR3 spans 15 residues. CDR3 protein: CASSLDRAGVGELFF. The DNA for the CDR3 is TGCGCCAGCAGCTTGGACCGGGCCGGGGTGGGGGAGCTGTTTTTT.

The CDR3 region has the DNA TGTGCCACGGGACTAGCGTCCCACGAGCAGTACTTC. It codes for CATGLASHEQYF. The chain uses TRBV15 and TRBJ2-7, with 10 nucleotides matching TRBD2. V shed 9 bases and J 5 bases; nucleotides not matched to a gene: 4. The CDR3 runs to 12 residues. Per germline, CDR1 LNHNV and CDR2 YYDKDF (reference sequence). The variable domain in full, completed from reference TRBV15 and TRBJ2-7, reads DAMVIQNPRYQVTQFGKPVTLSCSQTLNHNVMYWYQQKSSQAPKLLFHYYDKDFNNEADTPDNFQSRRPNTSFCFLDIRSPGLGDTAMYLCATGLASHEQYFGPGTRLTVT.

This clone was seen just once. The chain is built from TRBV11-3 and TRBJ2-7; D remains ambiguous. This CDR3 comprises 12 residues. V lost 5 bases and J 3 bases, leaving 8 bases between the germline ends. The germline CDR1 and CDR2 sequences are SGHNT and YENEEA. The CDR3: CASSASGYEQYF. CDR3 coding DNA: TGTGCCAGCAGCGCGTCGGGCTACGAGCAGTACTTC.

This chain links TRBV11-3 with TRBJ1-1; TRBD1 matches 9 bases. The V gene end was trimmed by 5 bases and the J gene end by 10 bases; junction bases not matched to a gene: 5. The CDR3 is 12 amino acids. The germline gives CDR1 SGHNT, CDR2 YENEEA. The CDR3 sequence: CASSPDRGTAFF. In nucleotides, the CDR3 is TGTGCCAGCAGCCCGGACAGGGGAACAGCTTTCTTT. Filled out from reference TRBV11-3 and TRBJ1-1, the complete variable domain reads EAGVVQSPRYKIIEKKQPVAFWCNPISGHNTLYWYLQNLGQGPELLIRYENEEAVDDSQLPKDRFSAERLKGVDSTLKIQPAELGDSAVYLCASSPDRGTAFFGQGTRLTVV.

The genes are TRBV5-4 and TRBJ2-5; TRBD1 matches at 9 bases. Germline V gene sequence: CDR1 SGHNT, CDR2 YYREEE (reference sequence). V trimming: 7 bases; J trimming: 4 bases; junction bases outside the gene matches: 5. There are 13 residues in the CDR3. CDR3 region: CASGIQGAETQYF. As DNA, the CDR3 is TGTGCCAGCGGAATACAGGGGGCAGAGACCCAGTACTTC.

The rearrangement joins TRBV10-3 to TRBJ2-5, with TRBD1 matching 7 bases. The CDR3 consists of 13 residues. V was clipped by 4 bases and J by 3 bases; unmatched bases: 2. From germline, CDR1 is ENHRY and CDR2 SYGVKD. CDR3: CAISVQGEETQYF. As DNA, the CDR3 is TGTGCCATCAGTGTTCAGGGGGAAGAGACCCAGTACTTC.

The CDR3 sequence is CASSLQGGYQETQYF. The CDR3 coding sequence is TGTGCCAGCAGCTTACAGGGGGGATACCAAGAGACCCAGTACTTC. This rearrangement joins TRBV7-9 to TRBJ2-5, with D perhaps matching TRBD1 (7 bases). Trimming took off 2 bases at V and 0 bases at J, with 10 bases between the two ends. The CDR3 loop spans 15 amino acids. Per germline, CDR1 SEHNR and CDR2 FQNEAQ (reference sequence).

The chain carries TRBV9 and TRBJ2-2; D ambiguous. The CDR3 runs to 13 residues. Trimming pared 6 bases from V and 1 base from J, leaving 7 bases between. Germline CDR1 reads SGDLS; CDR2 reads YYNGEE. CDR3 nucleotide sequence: TGTGCCAGCAAAGCAGGGAACACCGGGGAGCTGTTTTTT. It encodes CASKAGNTGELFF.

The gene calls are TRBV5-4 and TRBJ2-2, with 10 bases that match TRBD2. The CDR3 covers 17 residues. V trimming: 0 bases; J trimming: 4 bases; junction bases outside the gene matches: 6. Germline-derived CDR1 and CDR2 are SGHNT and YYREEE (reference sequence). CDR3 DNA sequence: TGTGCCAGCAGCTTGGAAAGCGGGAGGGCCGCCACCGGGGAGCTGTTTTTT. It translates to CASSLESGRAATGELFF. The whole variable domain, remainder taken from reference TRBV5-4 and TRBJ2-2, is ETGVTQSPTHLIKTRGQQVTLRCSSQSGHNTVSWYQQALGQGPQFIFQYYREEENGRGNFPPRFSGLQFPNYSSELNVNALELDDSALYLCASSLESGRAATGELFFGEGSRLTVL.

CDR3 protein: CASSQSGRGDTQYF. The CDR3 nucleotides are TGTGCCAGCAGCCAATCCGGGAGGGGAGATACGCAGTATTTT. The rearrangement joins TRBV3-1 (or the pseudogene TRBV3-2) to TRBJ2-3, with 8 nucleotides matching TRBD2. Trimming removed 2 bases from V and 5 bases from J; junction bases left unmatched: 3. The CDR3 extends over 14 amino acids. The germline gives CDR1 LGHDT, CDR2 YNNKEL (reference sequence).

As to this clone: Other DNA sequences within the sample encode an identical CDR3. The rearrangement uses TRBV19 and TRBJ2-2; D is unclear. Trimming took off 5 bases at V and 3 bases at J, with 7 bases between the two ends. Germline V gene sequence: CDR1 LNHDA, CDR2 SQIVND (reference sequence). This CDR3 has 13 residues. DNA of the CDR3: TGTGCCAGTAGTTCGGGTTACACCGGGGAGCTGTTTTTT. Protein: CASSSGYTGELFF.

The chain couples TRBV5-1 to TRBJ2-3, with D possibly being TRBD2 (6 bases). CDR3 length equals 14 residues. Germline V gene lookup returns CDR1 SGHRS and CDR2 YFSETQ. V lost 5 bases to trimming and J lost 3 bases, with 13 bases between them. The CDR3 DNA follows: TGCGCCAGCAGAAGCGGGCCGGAGACAGATACGCAGTATTTT. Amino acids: CASRSGPETDTQYF.

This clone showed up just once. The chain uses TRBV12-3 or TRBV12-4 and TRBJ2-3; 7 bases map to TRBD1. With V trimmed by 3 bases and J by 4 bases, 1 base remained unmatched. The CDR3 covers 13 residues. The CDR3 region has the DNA TGTGCCAGCAGTTTCCAGGGGGCAGATACGCAGTATTTT. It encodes CASSFQGADTQYF.

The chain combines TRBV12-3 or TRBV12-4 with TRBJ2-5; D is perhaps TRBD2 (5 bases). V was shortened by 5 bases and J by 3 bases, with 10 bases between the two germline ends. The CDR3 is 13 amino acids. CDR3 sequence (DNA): TGTGCCAGCAGTACCGACGGGAAAGAGACCCAGTACTTC. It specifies CASSTDGKETQYF.

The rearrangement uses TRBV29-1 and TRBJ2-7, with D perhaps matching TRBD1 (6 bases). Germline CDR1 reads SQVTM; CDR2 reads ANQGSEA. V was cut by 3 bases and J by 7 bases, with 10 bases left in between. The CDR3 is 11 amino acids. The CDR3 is CSVDSGQEQYF. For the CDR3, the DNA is TGCAGCGTTGACTCGGGACAAGAGCAGTACTTC.

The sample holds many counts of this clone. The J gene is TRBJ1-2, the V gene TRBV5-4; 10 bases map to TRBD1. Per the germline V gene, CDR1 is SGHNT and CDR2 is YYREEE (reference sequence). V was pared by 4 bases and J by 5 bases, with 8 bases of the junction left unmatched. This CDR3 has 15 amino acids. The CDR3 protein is CASSQDRGWMYGYTF. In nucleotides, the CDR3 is TGTGCCAGCAGCCAGGACAGGGGGTGGATGTATGGCTACACCTTC.